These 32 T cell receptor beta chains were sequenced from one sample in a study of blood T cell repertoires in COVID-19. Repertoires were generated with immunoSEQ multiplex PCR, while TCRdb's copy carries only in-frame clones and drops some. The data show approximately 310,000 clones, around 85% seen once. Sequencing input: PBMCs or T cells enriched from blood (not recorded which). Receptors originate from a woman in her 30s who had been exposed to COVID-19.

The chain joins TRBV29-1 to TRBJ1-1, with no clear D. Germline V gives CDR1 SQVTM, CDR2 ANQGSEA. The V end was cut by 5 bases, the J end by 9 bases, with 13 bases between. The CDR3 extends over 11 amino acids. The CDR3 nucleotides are TGCAGCGTTCCTTGGCAGGCCAAAGCTTTCTTT. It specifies CSVPWQAKAFF.

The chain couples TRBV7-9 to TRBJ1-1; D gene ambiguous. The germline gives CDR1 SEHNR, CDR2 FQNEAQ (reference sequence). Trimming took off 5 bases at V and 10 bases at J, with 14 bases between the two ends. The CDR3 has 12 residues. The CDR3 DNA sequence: TGTGCCAGCAGCCGCTCCCGGGAAAGAGCTTTCTTT. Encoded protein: CASSRSRERAFF.

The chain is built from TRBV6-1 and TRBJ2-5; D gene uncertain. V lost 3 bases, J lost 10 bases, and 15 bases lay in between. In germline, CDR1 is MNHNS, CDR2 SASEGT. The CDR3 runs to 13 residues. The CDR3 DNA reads TGTGCCAGCAGTGAGTCAATTTCAAGGAGCCAGTACTTC. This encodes CASSESISRSQYF.

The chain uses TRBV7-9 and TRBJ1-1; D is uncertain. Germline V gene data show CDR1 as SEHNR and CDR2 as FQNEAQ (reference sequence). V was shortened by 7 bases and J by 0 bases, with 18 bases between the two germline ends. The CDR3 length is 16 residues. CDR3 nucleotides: TGTGCCAGCACCAAACTACCTAGGGAGGTGAACACTGAAGCTTTCTTT. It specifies CASTKLPREVNTEAFF.

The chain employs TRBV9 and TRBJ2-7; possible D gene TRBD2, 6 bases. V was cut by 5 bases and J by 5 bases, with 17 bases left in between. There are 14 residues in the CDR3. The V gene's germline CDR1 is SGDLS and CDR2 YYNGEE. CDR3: CASSKTSLGNEQYF. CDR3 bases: TGTGCCAGCAGTAAGACTAGTCTTGGTAACGAGCAGTACTTC.

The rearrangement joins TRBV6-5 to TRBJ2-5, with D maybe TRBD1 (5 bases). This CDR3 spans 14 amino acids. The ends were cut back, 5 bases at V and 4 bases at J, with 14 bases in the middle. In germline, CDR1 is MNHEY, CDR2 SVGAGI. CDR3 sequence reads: CASSPGPRGETQYF. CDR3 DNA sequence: TGTGCCAGCAGTCCCGGACCTAGGGGAGAGACCCAGTACTTC.

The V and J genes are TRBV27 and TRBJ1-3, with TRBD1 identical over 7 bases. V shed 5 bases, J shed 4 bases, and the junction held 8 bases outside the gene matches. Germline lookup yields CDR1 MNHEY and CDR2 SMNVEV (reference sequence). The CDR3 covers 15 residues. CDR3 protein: CASSPLTGSGNTIYF. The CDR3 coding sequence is TGTGCCAGCAGTCCCTTGACAGGGTCAGGAAACACCATATATTTT.

CDR3 sequence (DNA): TGTGCCAGCAGCGAGGGAGGGACTAGCGCCTTGGGCGAGCAGTACTTC. The encoded protein is CASSEGGTSALGEQYF. The chain joins TRBV9 to TRBJ2-7; 10 nucleotides align to TRBD2. The trim removed 3 bases at V and 6 bases at J, leaving 12 bases unmatched. CDR1 is SGDLS and CDR2 is YYNGEE in the germline V gene. The CDR3 runs 16 residues.

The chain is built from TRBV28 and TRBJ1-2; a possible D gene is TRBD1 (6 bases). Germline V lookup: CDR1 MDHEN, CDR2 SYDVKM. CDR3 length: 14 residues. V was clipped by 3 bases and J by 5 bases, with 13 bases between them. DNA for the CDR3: TGTGCCAGCAGTTTGAGAGGGGGAAAGTATGGCTACACCTTC. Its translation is CASSLRGGKYGYTF.

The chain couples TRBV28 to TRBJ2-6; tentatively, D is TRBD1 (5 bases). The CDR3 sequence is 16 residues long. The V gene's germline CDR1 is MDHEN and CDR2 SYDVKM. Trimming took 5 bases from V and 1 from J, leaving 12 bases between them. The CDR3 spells CASSRRQGSGANVLTF. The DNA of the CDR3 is TGTGCCAGCAGTCGAAGGCAGGGTTCTGGGGCCAACGTCCTGACTTTC.

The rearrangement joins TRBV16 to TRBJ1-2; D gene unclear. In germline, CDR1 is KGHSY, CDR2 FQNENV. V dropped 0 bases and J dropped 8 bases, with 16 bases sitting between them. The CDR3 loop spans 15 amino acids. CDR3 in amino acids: CASSQSVGGSGGYTF. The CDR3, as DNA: TGTGCCAGCAGCCAATCGGTTGGAGGGTCGGGAGGCTACACCTTC.

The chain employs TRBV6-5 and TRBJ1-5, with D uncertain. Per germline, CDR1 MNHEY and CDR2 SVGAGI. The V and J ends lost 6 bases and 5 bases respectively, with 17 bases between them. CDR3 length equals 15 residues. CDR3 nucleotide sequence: TGTGCCAGCAGAGTTCGACCCTTCGGGGATCAGCCCCAGCATTTT. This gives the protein CASRVRPFGDQPQHF.

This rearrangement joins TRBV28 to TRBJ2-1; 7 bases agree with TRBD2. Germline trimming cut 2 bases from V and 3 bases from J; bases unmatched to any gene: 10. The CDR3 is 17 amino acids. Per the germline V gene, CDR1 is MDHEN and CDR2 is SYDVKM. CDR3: CASSLVSGGSLYNEQFF. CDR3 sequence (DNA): TGTGCCAGCAGTTTAGTATCGGGGGGATCCCTCTACAATGAGCAGTTCTTC.

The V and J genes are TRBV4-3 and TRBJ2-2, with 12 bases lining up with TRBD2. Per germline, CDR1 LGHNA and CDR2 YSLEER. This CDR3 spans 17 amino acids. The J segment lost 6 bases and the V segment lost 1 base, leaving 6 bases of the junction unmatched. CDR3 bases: TGCGCCAGCAGCCAAGTTGTAGCTAGCGGGGGGGCCGGGGAGCTGTTTTTT. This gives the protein CASSQVVASGGAGELFF.

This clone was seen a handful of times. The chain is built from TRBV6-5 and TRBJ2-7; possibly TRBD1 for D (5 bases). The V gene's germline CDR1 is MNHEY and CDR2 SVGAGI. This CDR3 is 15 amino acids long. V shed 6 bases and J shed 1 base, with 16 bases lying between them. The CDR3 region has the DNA TGTGCCAGCAGCCCGTCGTTAAGGGGTTCCTACGAGCAGTACTTC. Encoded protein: CASSPSLRGSYEQYF.

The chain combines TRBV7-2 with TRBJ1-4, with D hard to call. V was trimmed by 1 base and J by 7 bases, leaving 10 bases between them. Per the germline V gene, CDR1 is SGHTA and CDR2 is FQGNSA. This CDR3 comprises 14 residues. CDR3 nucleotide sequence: TGTGCCAGCAGCTTAGGCAGCCGGAGTGAAAAACTGTTTTTT. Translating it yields CASSLGSRSEKLFF.

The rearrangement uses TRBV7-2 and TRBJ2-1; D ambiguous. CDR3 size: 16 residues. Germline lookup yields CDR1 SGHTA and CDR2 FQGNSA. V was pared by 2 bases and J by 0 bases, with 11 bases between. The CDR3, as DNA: TGTGCCAGCAGCTTATCCCGACTGGGCTCCTACAATGAGCAGTTCTTC. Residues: CASSLSRLGSYNEQFF.

The CDR3 nucleotides read TGTGCCACCAGTGATCCCTCTACGTCGGAGACGCAGTATTTT. It translates to CATSDPSTSETQYF. The chain recombines TRBV24-1 with TRBJ2-3, with no clear D. The CDR3 runs to 14 residues. Germline lookup yields CDR1 KGHDR and CDR2 SFDVKD. Deletions cut 3 bases from V and 9 bases from J, with 15 bases between.

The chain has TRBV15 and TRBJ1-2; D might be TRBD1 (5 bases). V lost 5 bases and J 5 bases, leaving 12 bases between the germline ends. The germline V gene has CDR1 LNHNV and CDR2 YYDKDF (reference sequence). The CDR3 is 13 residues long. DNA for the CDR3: TGTGCCACCAGCTTCGGACACAGGTATGGCTACACCTTC. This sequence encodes CATSFGHRYGYTF.

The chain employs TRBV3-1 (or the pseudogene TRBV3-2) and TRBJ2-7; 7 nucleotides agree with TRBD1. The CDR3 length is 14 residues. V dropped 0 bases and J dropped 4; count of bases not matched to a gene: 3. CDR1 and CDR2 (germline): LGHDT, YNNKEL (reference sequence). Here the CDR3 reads CASSQDSGGYEQYF. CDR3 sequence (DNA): TGTGCCAGCAGCCAAGATTCAGGGGGTTACGAGCAGTACTTC.

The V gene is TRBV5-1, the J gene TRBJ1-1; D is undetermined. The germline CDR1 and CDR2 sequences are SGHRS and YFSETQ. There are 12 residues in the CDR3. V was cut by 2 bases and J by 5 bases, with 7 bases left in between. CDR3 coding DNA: TGCGCCAGCAGCTTCGGTCAAACTGAAGCTTTCTTT. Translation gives CASSFGQTEAFF. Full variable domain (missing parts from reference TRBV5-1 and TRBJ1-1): KAGVTQTPRYLIKTRGQQVTLSCSPISGHRSVSWYQQTPGQGLQFLFEYFSETQRNKGNFPGRFSGRQFSNSRSEMNVSTLELGDSALYLCASSFGQTEAFFGQGTRLTVV.

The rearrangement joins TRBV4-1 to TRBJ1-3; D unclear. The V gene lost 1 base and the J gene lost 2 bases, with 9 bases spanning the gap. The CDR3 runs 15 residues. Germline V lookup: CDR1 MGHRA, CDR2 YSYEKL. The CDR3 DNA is TGCGCCAGCAGCCAAGGGCCGGGGACTGGAAACACCATATATTTT. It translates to CASSQGPGTGNTIYF.

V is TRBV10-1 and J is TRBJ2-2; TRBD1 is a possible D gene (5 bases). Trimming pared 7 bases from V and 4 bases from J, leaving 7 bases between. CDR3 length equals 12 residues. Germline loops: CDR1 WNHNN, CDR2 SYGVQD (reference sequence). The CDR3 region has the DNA TGCGCCAGCAATAGGGGCACCGGGGAGCTGTTTTTT. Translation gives CASNRGTGELFF.

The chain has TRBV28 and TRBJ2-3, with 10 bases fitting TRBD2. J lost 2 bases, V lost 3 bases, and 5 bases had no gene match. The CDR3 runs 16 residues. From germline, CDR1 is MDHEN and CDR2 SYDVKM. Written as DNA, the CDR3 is TGTGCCAGCAGTTTTCTAGCGGGGGCCTTCACAGATACGCAGTATTTT. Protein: CASSFLAGAFTDTQYF. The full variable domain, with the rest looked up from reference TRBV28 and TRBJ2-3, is DVKVTQSSRYLVKRTGEKVFLECVQDMDHENMFWYRQDPGLGLRLIYFSYDVKMKEKGDIPEGYSVSREKKERFSLILESASTNQTSMYLCASSFLAGAFTDTQYFGPGTRLTVL.

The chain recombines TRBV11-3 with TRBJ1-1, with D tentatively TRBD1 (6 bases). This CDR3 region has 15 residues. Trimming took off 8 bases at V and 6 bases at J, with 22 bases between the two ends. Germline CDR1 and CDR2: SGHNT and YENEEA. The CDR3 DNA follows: TGTGCCAGCGGATTAGGAGGCCTGAGGGGGTCTGAAGCTTTCTTT. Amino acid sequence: CASGLGGLRGSEAFF.

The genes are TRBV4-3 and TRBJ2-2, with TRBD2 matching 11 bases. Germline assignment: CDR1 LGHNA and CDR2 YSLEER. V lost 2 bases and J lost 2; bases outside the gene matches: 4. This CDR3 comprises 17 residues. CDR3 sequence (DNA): TGCGCCAGCAGCCAACGGCTAGCGGGGGGAAACACCGGGGAGCTGTTTTTT. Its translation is CASSQRLAGGNTGELFF.

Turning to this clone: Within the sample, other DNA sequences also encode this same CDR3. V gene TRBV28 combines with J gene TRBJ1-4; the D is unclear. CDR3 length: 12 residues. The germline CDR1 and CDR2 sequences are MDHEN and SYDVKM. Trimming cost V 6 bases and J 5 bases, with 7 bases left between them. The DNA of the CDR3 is TGTGCCAGCAGACAGTCCAATGAAAAACTGTTTTTT. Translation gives CASRQSNEKLFF.

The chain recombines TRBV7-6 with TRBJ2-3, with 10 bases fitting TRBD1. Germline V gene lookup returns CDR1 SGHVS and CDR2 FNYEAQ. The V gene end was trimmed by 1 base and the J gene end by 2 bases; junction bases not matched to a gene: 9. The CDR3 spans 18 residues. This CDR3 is CASSLEDRGVLPTDTQYF. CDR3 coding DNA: TGTGCCAGCAGCTTAGAGGACAGGGGGGTTCTACCCACAGATACGCAGTATTTT.

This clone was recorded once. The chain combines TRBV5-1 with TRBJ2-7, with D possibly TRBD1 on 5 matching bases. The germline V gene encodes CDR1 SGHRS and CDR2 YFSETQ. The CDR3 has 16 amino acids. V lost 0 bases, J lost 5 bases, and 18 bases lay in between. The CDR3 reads CASSLGGRAGPNEQYF. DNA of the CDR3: TGCGCCAGCAGCTTGGGGGGAAGAGCAGGGCCTAACGAGCAGTACTTC.

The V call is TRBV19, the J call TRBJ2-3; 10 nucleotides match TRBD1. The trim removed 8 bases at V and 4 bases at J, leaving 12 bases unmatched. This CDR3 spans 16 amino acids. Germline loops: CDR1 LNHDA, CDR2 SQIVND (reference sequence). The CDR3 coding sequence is TGTGCCAGTCGCCATCCCGGGACAGGGGTCTCAGATACGCAGTATTTT. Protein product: CASRHPGTGVSDTQYF.

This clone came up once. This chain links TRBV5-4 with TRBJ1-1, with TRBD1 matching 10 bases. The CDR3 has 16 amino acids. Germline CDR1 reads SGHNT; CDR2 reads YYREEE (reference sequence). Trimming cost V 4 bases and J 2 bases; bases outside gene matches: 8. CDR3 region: CASSPRTGGGNTEAFF. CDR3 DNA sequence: TGTGCCAGCAGCCCTCGGACAGGGGGTGGTAACACTGAAGCTTTCTTT.

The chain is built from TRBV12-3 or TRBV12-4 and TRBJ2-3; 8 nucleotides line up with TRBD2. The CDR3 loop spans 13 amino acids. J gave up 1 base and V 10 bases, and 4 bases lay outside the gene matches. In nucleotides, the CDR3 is TGTGCCATAGGTAGCGGGGGCACAGATACGCAGTATTTT. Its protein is CAIGSGGTDTQYF.